This T cell receptor beta chain is drawn from a study of T cells in Graves' hyperthyroidism and ophthalmopathy. Study-wide results and caveats: In the blood, most expanded thyroid clonotypes above 0.001 appeared as well.

As for this clonotype: Its antigen is still unknown.

Across 18 months, stable Graves' hyperthyroidism was marked by no progression to ophthalmopathy. The study enrolled patients aged 18 to 65 with newly diagnosed hyperthyroidism of under 2 months' duration. Using more than 7.5 ml of fresh peripheral blood, PBMCs were prepared. The TCR beta CDR3 regions underwent amplification using RNA transcripts as the source. The study used the HTBI primer set for a first-round RT-PCR of the TCR CDR3. Using its own MiXCR run on the multiplex PCR reads, TCRdb lists one record per CDR3 protein. The sample carries over 700,000 distinct CDR3 sequences, roughly 37% recorded once. The CDR3 consists of 12 residues. The V gene's germline CDR1 is DFQATT and CDR2 SNEGSKA (reference sequence). The junction had 5 bases not matched to a gene; V was cut back by 6 bases and J by 8 bases.

The chain carries TRBV20-1 and TRBJ1-4, with 8 bases aligning to TRBD1. The sequenced sample was blood. This clonotype was obtained from a man between 18 and 29 years old with Graves' hyperthyroidism. This CDR3 reads CSALTGGEKLFF. The CDR3, as DNA: TGCAGTGCCCTAACAGGGGGGGAAAAACTGTTTTTT.